This T cell receptor beta chain was sequenced in a study of beta chain features in type 1 diabetes. The study reverse transcribed the entire isolated RNA, so it sequenced expressed TCRB transcripts. Libraries were prepared by immunoSEQ multiplex PCR; TCRdb keeps only in-frame clonotypes and omits some of them. Of around 170,000 clones in the sample, roughly 9.1% were seen once. The CDR3 consists of 14 residues. Losses at the gene ends were 5 bases for V and 3 bases for J; bases not matched to a gene: 8. The germline CDR1 and CDR2 sequences are SGHNT and YYREEE (reference sequence). Sequencing was carried out using central memory CD4+ T cells from blood. This chain connects TRBV5-4 to TRBJ2-7, with 7 bases aligning to TRBD2. This TCR was recovered from a woman under 30 in good health. Here the CDR3 DNA reads TGTGCCAGCAGGCGTTGGGGGACTAACTACGAGCAGTACTTC. Residues: CASRRWGTNYEQYF.